This T cell receptor beta chain was sequenced during a study of regulatory dendritic cells for organ transplantation. Study-level points and caveats: Alloreactive memory CD8+ T cell pools varied considerably between individuals. Memory T cells were less diverse than naive, with memory CD8+ most oligoclonal.

This CDR3 is built from 13 residues. Trimming removed 5 bases from V and 5 bases from J, with 10 bases in between. The germline gives CDR1 LNHNV, CDR2 YYDKDF (reference sequence). Profiled with immunoSEQ multiplex PCR; TCRdb holds only in-frame clones, not every one. Of around 30,000 clones in the sample, 82% are singletons; the top ten hold roughly 0.4%. About this clone: The antigen is unknown.

This chain links TRBV15 with TRBJ2-1, with D possibly being TRBD2 (5 bases). The sample comprised naive CD8+ T cells from blood. Stated subset: CD45RA+ naive T cells. This clonotype was obtained from a human donor in good health. CDR3 coding DNA: TGTGCCACCAGCGTTAACGGGAACAATGAGCAGTTCTTC. This sequence encodes CATSVNGNNEQFF.